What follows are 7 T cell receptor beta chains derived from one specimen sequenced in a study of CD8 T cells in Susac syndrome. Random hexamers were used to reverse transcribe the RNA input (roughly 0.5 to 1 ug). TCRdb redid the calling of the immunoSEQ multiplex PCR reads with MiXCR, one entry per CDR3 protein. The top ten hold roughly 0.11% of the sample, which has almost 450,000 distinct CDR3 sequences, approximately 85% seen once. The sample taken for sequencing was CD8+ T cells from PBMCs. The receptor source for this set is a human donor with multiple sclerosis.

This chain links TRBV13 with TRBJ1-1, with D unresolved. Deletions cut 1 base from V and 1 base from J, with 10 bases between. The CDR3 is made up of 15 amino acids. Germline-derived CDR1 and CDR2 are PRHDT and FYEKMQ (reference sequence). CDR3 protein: CASSLDAAPNTEAFF. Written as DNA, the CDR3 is TGTGCCAGCAGCTTAGATGCGGCCCCGAACACTGAAGCTTTCTTT.

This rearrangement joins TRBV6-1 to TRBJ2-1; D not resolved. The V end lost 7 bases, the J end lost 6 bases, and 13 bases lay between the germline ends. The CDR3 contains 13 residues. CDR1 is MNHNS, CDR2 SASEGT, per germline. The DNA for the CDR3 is TGTGCCAGCACCATGGGGTCTCTCAATGAGCAGTTCTTC. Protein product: CASTMGSLNEQFF.

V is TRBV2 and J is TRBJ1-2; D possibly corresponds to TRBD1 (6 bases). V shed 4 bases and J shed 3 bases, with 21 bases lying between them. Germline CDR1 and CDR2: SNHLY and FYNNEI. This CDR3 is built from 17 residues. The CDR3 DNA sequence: TGTGCCAGCAGTGGGGGGGCAGCCGCCATCGCCCACTATGGCTACACCTTC. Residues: CASSGGAAAIAHYGYTF. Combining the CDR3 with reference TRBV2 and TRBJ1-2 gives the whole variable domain EPEVTQTPSHQVTQMGQEVILRCVPISNHLYFYWYRQILGQKVEFLVSFYNNEISEKSEIFDDQFSVERPDGSNFTLKIRSTKLEDSAMYFCASSGGAAAIAHYGYTFGSGTRLTVV.

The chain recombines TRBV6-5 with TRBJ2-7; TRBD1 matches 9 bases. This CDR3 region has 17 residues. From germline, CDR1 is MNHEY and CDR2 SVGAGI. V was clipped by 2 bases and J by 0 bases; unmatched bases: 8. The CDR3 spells CASSYGIPGQGSYEQYF. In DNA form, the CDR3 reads TGTGCCAGCAGTTACGGCATACCGGGACAGGGCTCCTACGAGCAGTACTTC.

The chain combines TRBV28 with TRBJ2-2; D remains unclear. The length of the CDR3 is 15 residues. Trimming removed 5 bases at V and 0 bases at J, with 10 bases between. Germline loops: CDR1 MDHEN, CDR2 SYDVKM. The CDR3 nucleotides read TGTGCCAGCAGTGCCAGCTCCTCGAACACCGGGGAGCTGTTTTTT. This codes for CASSASSSNTGELFF.

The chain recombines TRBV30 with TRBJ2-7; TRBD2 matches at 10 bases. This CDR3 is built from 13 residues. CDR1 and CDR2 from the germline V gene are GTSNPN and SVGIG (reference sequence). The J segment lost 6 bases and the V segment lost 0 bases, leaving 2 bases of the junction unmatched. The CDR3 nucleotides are TGTGCCTGGAGTGTTATAGCGGGGGGCGAGCAGTACTTC. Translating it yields CAWSVIAGGEQYF.

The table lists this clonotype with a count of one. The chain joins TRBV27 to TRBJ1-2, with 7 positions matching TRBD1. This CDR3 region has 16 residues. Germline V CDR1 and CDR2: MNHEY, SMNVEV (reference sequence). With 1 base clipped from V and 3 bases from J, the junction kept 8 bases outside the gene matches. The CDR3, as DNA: TGTGCCAGCAGTTTATTAGTACAGGGGTCGTACTATGGCTACACCTTC. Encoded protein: CASSLLVQGSYYGYTF.